This passage covers 32 T cell receptor beta chains from one sample sequenced in a study of T cell responses to AZD1222 COVID-19 vaccine. Libraries were prepared by immunoSEQ multiplex PCR; TCRdb keeps only in-frame clonotypes and omits some of them. Here the sample spans some 84,000 clones, approximately 88% being singletons. Sequenced material: peripheral blood, taken on day 0 of AZD1222 vaccination. The receptor source for this set is an adult in good health.

J is TRBJ2-7 and V is TRBV25-1; perhaps TRBD2 as D (6 bases). This CDR3 spans 14 amino acids. V shed 2 bases and J shed 5 bases, with 13 bases lying between them. The germline gives CDR1 MGHDK, CDR2 SYGVNS. The CDR3 DNA follows: TGTGCCAGCAGTGAACCGGGAGTACGAAACGAGCAGTACTTC. Its protein is CASSEPGVRNEQYF.

The rearrangement uses TRBV19 and TRBJ1-2, with no clear D. Trimming removed 7 bases at V and 0 bases at J, with 15 bases between. This CDR3 is 15 amino acids long. CDR1 is LNHDA and CDR2 is SQIVND in the germline V gene (reference sequence). CDR3 protein: CASIPMTTSNYGYTF. Written as DNA, the CDR3 is TGTGCCAGTATTCCTATGACCACCTCTAACTATGGCTACACCTTC.

V and J are TRBV25-1 and TRBJ1-6, with D unclear. Trimming took 1 base from V and 1 from J, leaving 5 bases between them. Germline CDR1 reads MGHDK; CDR2 reads SYGVNS. The CDR3 loop spans 15 amino acids. This CDR3 is CASSESVSYNSPLHF. The CDR3 bases are TGTGCCAGCAGTGAATCTGTTTCCTATAATTCACCCCTCCACTTT.

The V call is TRBV29-1, the J call TRBJ2-7; 11 bases align to TRBD2. Looked up from germline, CDR1 is SQVTM and CDR2 is ANQGSEA. Losses at the gene ends were 6 bases for V and 3 bases for J; bases not matched to a gene: 7. This CDR3 comprises 14 residues. DNA for the CDR3: TGCAGCGTCGCCCTGGGGACTAGCGGCTACGAGCAGTACTTC. Protein product: CSVALGTSGYEQYF.

This clone came up once. The DNA for the CDR3 is TGTGCCAGCAGCCCTCCAGGGAAGGGGTATGGCTACACCTTC. Protein product: CASSPPGKGYGYTF. The genes are TRBV28 and TRBJ1-2, with D possibly matching TRBD1 (5 bases). Germline V gene data show CDR1 as MDHEN and CDR2 as SYDVKM. V shed 6 bases and J shed 5 bases, with 16 bases lying between them. CDR3 length equals 14 residues.

This chain connects TRBV25-1 to TRBJ1-1; maybe TRBD1 (6 bases). V dropped 4 bases and J dropped 0 bases, with 12 bases sitting between them. Per the germline V gene, CDR1 is MGHDK and CDR2 is SYGVNS. CDR3 length equals 15 residues. The CDR3 DNA reads as TGTGCCAGCAGTGCGAGGACAGACCTGAACACTGAAGCTTTCTTT. It yields the protein CASSARTDLNTEAFF.

V usage is TRBV6-1 and J usage is TRBJ1-1, with D perhaps TRBD1 (5 bases). The CDR3 is 19 amino acids. V lost 2 bases and J 7 bases, leaving 29 bases between the germline ends. Germline V CDR1 and CDR2: MNHNS, SASEGT. CDR3 nucleotides: TGTGCCAGCAGTGAAAGACCCCCGGGGCAGGAGAGGGCTAAGGGTGAAGCTTTCTTT. It translates to CASSERPPGQERAKGEAFF.

The rearrangement uses TRBV3-1 (or the pseudogene TRBV3-2) and TRBJ1-1; tentative D call: TRBD1 (6 bases). The germline V gene has CDR1 LGHDT and CDR2 YNNKEL (reference sequence). V lost 6 bases and J lost 1, with 15 bases in between. This CDR3 is built from 15 residues. In DNA form, the CDR3 reads TGTGCCAGCAGGAGTCAAGGGGGGTCGAACACTGAAGCTTTCTTT. Translation gives CASRSQGGSNTEAFF.

This chain uses TRBV6-4 with TRBJ1-5; TRBD1 might be the D (5 bases). CDR1 is MRHNA and CDR2 is SNTAGT in the germline V gene. The CDR3 runs 15 residues. The ends were cut back, 5 bases at V and 1 base at J, with 12 bases in the middle. In DNA form, the CDR3 reads TGTGCCAGCAGTAGTCAGGGAGGCAGCAATCAGCCCCAGCATTTT. This gives the protein CASSSQGGSNQPQHF.

V and J are TRBV9 and TRBJ2-5; possible D gene TRBD2, 5 bases. Germline CDR1 and CDR2: SGDLS and YYNGEE. V dropped 4 bases and J dropped 0 bases, with 19 bases sitting between them. The CDR3 totals 17 residues. The CDR3 loop is CASSPAYGRGYQETQYF. DNA for the CDR3: TGTGCCAGCAGCCCAGCCTACGGTAGAGGGTACCAAGAGACCCAGTACTTC.

The chain uses TRBV9 and TRBJ2-1; D uncertain. This CDR3 comprises 16 residues. The V gene lost 0 bases and the J gene lost 0 bases, with 10 bases spanning the gap. Germline V gives CDR1 SGDLS, CDR2 YYNGEE. CDR3 in amino acids: CASSVGGASSYNEQFF. DNA of the CDR3: TGTGCCAGCAGCGTAGGTGGTGCCTCCTCCTACAATGAGCAGTTCTTC.

This rearrangement joins TRBV11-1 to TRBJ2-7; 9 bases fit TRBD1. Germline V gene lookup returns CDR1 SGHAT and CDR2 FQDESV (reference sequence). V dropped 3 bases and J dropped 2; count of bases not matched to a gene: 5. The CDR3 totals 15 residues. CDR3 loop: CASSFGQGKTYEQYF. CDR3 nucleotides: TGTGCCAGCAGCTTCGGACAGGGGAAGACCTACGAGCAGTACTTC.

The rearrangement uses TRBV28 and TRBJ2-2, with TRBD1 identical over 8 bases. This CDR3 region has 14 residues. Germline CDR1 and CDR2: MDHEN and SYDVKM. J gave up 8 bases and V 7 bases, and 9 bases lay outside the gene matches. The CDR3 reads CASTRDRLEGELFF. In DNA form, the CDR3 reads TGTGCCAGCACCCGGGACAGGCTTGAAGGGGAGCTGTTTTTT.

The CDR3 loop reads CASSQVGRAEQFF. For the CDR3, the DNA is TGCGCCAGCAGCCAAGTCGGCAGAGCGGAGCAGTTCTTC. V and J are TRBV4-1 and TRBJ2-1, with D unclear. The germline V and J ends were trimmed by 1 base and 10 bases, with 11 bases remaining between them. Germline loops: CDR1 MGHRA, CDR2 YSYEKL. There are 13 residues in the CDR3.

The chain employs TRBV27 and TRBJ1-2, with a possible D match to TRBD1 (5 bases). In germline, CDR1 is MNHEY, CDR2 SMNVEV (reference sequence). The CDR3 loop spans 13 amino acids. The V end lost 3 bases, the J end lost 6 bases, and 11 bases lay between the germline ends. This CDR3 is CASSFWQGHGYTF. The CDR3 DNA follows: TGTGCCAGCAGTTTCTGGCAGGGCCATGGCTACACCTTC.

The rearrangement joins TRBV11-2 to TRBJ2-7; D not certain. The ends were cut back, 3 bases at V and 6 bases at J, with 12 bases in the middle. CDR3 size: 13 residues. Germline CDR1 and CDR2: SGHAT and FQNNGV. The DNA of the CDR3 is TGTGCCAGCAGCTTCGCTCTGCGGTCCGAGCAGTACTTC. Translating gives CASSFALRSEQYF.

The V gene is TRBV11-2, the J gene TRBJ2-5; D is unclear. There are 13 residues in the CDR3. The germline V gene encodes CDR1 SGHAT and CDR2 FQNNGV. V lost 2 bases and J lost 2, with 6 bases in between. The CDR3 sequence is CASSLRVQETQYF. The CDR3, as DNA: TGTGCCAGCAGCTTACGGGTACAAGAGACCCAGTACTTC.

V usage is TRBV12-3 or TRBV12-4 and J usage is TRBJ2-2; D ambiguous. V was pared by 5 bases and J by 6 bases, with 7 bases between. The CDR3 extends over 12 amino acids. The CDR3 DNA is TGTGCCAGCAGTCACGCTTCCGGGGAGCTGTTTTTT. Protein product: CASSHASGELFF.

V gene TRBV4-1 combines with J gene TRBJ1-4; the match to TRBD1 covers 7 bases. This CDR3 is 18 amino acids long. CDR1 is MGHRA and CDR2 is YSYEKL in the germline V gene. The junction had 16 bases not matched to a gene; V was cut back by 1 base and J by 8 bases. The CDR3 region has the DNA TGCGCCAGCAGCCAAGGACAGGGCCAGGCCCTGGCAAACGAAAAACTGTTTTTT. Translated, it gives CASSQGQGQALANEKLFF.

The CDR3 DNA reads TGTGCCAGCACCAACCCAGGTAGCGGCCGATCCTACGAGCAGTACTTC. This translates into CASTNPGSGRSYEQYF. The rearrangement uses TRBV2 and TRBJ2-7; possible D gene TRBD2, 6 bases. The CDR3 consists of 16 residues. Germline loops: CDR1 SNHLY, CDR2 FYNNEI. The V gene lost 7 bases and the J gene lost 1 base, with 20 bases spanning the gap.

CDR3 loop: CSGQTGGGTEAFF. DNA for the CDR3: TGCAGCGGTCAGACAGGGGGAGGCACTGAAGCTTTCTTT. This chain connects TRBV29-1 to TRBJ1-1; TRBD1 agrees at 9 bases. V gave up 7 bases and J gave up 4 bases; unmatched junction bases: 7. The CDR3 is 13 amino acids. Germline lookup yields CDR1 SQVTM and CDR2 ANQGSEA.

The CDR3 DNA is TGTGCTAGTGGTTTACAACAGGGGGCCTCTGGCTACACCTTC. Translation: CASGLQQGASGYTF. V gene TRBV12-5 combines with J gene TRBJ1-2; 9 bases align to TRBD1. CDR1 LGHNT and CDR2 FRNRAP come from the germline V gene. The CDR3 loop spans 14 amino acids. The V and J ends lost 3 bases and 7 bases, in that order; junction bases with no gene match: 6.

The gene calls are TRBV27 and TRBJ1-5; D remains ambiguous. V was pared by 6 bases and J by 2 bases, with 8 bases between. Germline assignment: CDR1 MNHEY and CDR2 SMNVEV (reference sequence). CDR3 size: 13 residues. CDR3 loop: CASRGQGNQPQHF. CDR3 sequence (DNA): TGTGCCAGCAGAGGGCAGGGCAATCAGCCCCAGCATTTT.

This sequence joins TRBV5-1 and TRBJ2-1; D possibly matches TRBD1 or TRBD2 (6 bases each). Trimming stripped 3 bases from V and 7 bases from J, with 14 bases between. CDR3 length equals 14 residues. The germline V gene has CDR1 SGHRS and CDR2 YFSETQ. CDR3 loop: CASSSLLGGNEQFF. In DNA, the CDR3 is TGCGCCAGCAGCTCACTACTAGGGGGGAATGAGCAGTTCTTC.

V usage is TRBV19 and J usage is TRBJ2-1, with 8 bases identical to TRBD2. CDR3 length: 16 amino acids. Trimming removed 3 bases from V and 0 bases from J; junction bases left unmatched: 4. Germline loops: CDR1 LNHDA, CDR2 SQIVND (reference sequence). CDR3 sequence (DNA): TGTGCCAGTAGTATTAGGCTAGCGGGCTCCTACAATGAGCAGTTCTTC. It yields the protein CASSIRLAGSYNEQFF.

The genes are TRBV25-1 and TRBJ2-2; 7 nucleotides align to TRBD1. Germline V gene sequence: CDR1 MGHDK, CDR2 SYGVNS. J was trimmed by 7 bases and V by 7 bases; bases with no gene match: 6. This CDR3 contains 13 residues. CDR3 nucleotides: TGTGCCAGCAAGGACAGGTCCAACGGGGAGCTGTTTTTT. This sequence encodes CASKDRSNGELFF. The full variable domain, completed using reference TRBV25-1 and TRBJ2-2, is EADIYQTPRYLVIGTGKKITLECSQTMGHDKMYWYQQDPGMELHLIHYSYGVNSTEKGDLSSESTVSRIRTEHFPLTLESARPSHTSQYLCASKDRSNGELFFGEGSRLTVL.

V gene TRBV11-3 combines with J gene TRBJ2-1; 9 nucleotides line up with TRBD2. Germline-derived CDR1 and CDR2 are SGHNT and YENEEA. The CDR3 has 15 residues. The V segment lost 5 bases and the J segment 5 bases; nucleotides outside the gene matches: 7. The CDR3 bases are TGTGCCAGCAGCCCCGGGGGCGGGAGGGACAATGAGCAGTTCTTC. It translates to CASSPGGGRDNEQFF.

The J gene is TRBJ1-1, the V gene TRBV3-1 (or the pseudogene TRBV3-2); 7 nucleotides line up with TRBD1. From germline, CDR1 is LGHDT and CDR2 YNNKEL (reference sequence). The J segment lost 10 bases and the V segment lost 1 base, leaving 12 bases of the junction unmatched. CDR3 length: 15 amino acids. Written as DNA, the CDR3 is TGTGCCAGCAGCCAAGGGAGAGGCCAGGGGGATTCAGCTTTCTTT. It encodes CASSQGRGQGDSAFF.

The chain recombines TRBV4-1 with TRBJ1-6; no clear D. Per germline, CDR1 MGHRA and CDR2 YSYEKL. This CDR3 contains 12 residues. The V and J ends lost 3 bases and 7 bases respectively, with 4 bases between them. The CDR3 DNA follows: TGCGCCAGCAGCCATAAGAATTCACCCCTCCACTTT. Protein product: CASSHKNSPLHF.

The J gene is TRBJ2-5, the V gene TRBV5-1; 10 bases are a match to TRBD1. With V trimmed by 4 bases and J by 5 bases, 5 bases remained unmatched. Germline CDR1 is SGHRS and CDR2 is YFSETQ. The CDR3 is made up of 14 amino acids. The CDR3 nucleotides read TGCGCCAGCAGCCTGACAGGGGGCTCGGAGACCCAGTACTTC. Translated, it gives CASSLTGGSETQYF.

The chain carries TRBV25-1 and TRBJ2-1, with 9 bases fitting TRBD1. J gave up 5 bases and V 8 bases, and 7 bases lay outside the gene matches. Germline CDR1 reads MGHDK; CDR2 reads SYGVNS. The CDR3 length is 14 residues. This chain's CDR3 is CASLRTGANNEQFF. CDR3 coding DNA: TGTGCCAGCCTCCGGACAGGGGCTAACAATGAGCAGTTCTTC.

The V and J genes are TRBV5-1 and TRBJ1-2; perhaps TRBD1 as D (5 bases). Germline V lookup: CDR1 SGHRS, CDR2 YFSETQ. Trimming took off 4 bases at V and 8 bases at J, with 15 bases between the two ends. The CDR3 has 13 amino acids. CDR3 coding DNA: TGCGCCAGCAGCCAGACAGCATTGGGAGGCTACACCTTC. Its translation is CASSQTALGGYTF.